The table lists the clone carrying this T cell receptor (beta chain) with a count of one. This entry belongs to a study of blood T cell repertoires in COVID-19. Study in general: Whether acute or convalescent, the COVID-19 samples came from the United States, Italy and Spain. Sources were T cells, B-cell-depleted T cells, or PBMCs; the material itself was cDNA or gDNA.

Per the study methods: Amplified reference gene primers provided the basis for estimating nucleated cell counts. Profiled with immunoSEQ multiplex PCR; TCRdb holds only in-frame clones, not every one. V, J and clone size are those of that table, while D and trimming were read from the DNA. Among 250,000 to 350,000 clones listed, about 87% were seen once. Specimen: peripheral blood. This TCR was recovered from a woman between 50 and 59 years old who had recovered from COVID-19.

In DNA, the CDR3 is TGTGCCATCGGGCAGACGAGCTCCTACGAGCAGTACTTC. Residues: CAIGQTSSYEQYF. The genes are TRBV10-3 and TRBJ2-7; D remains unclear. The V and J ends lost 8 bases and 0 bases respectively, with 11 bases between them. Looked up from germline, CDR1 is ENHRY and CDR2 is SYGVKD. The CDR3 runs 13 residues.